This is a list of T cell receptor beta chains from one sample in a study of siplizumab effects on memory and regulatory T cells. Produced via immunoSEQ multiplex PCR; TCRdb's table is partial and in-frame only. The table lists more than 95,000 clones, over 90% of them singletons. Sequences were obtained from Tregs sorted from blood. These receptors came from a human donor in good health. The CDR3 runs from the conserved cysteine through the conserved F or W.

TRBV7-8,TRBJ1-5,14,CASRAAGGSQPQHF
TRBV5-1,TRBJ2-1,11,CASKDGHEQFF
TRBV5-1,TRBJ2-7,16,CASSLTPGQGGGEQYF
TRBV18,TRBJ2-3,13,CASSPQGADTQYF
TRBV7-6,TRBJ2-1,13,CASSRTSGIEQFF
TRBV5-5,TRBJ2-6,15,CASSFRGPGANVLTF
TRBV7-2,TRBJ2-3,18,CASSLTGLAGRSTDTQYF
TRBV19,TRBJ1-1,13,CATILIPGTEAFF
TRBV14,TRBJ1-2,13,CASSGRTGKGYTF
TRBV29-1,TRBJ2-1,14,CSVSGASSYNEQFF